This TCR beta chain was captured in a study of T-cell memory formation after mild COVID-19. TCRdb fed the 5' RACE reads into MiXCR, producing one record per CDR3 protein. In the table there are roughly 560,000 distinct CDR3 sequences, roughly 21% of which are singletons. This clonotype showed up many times. This clonotype was sampled from an adult woman who had mild COVID-19 (a few samples of this study predate the infection). Cell type and time point are not known. Sequenced sample: PBMCs or a T cell subset sorted from them (not recorded which).

This chain's CDR3 is CASSLVITPTGGSYEQYF. The CDR3 DNA reads TGTGCCAGCAGTCTAGTAATTACTCCGACAGGGGGCTCCTACGAGCAGTACTTC. The chain is built from TRBV7-8 and TRBJ2-7, with 9 bases fitting TRBD1. V was clipped by 6 bases and J by 0 bases; unmatched bases: 15. This CDR3 contains 18 residues. Germline V lookup: CDR1 SGHVS, CDR2 FQNEAQ.